The rows below give T cell receptor beta chains drawn from one sample of a study of blood T cell repertoires in COVID-19. Assay used: immunoSEQ multiplex PCR; TCRdb lists only in-frame clones, some missing. This sample carries fewer than 350,000 clones, over 75% of them seen once, and the ten largest clones take about 8.6%. Sequences were obtained from peripheral blood. These receptors all come from a man younger than 35 with active or convalescent COVID-19. Both conserved end residues are trimmed from each CDR3. For some rows the clone size is stated as once, few or many, or as a class when expanded; others skip it.

TRBV25-1	once	ASRDKQGRAF
TRBV14	few	ASSQGGTSSYNSPLH
TRBV5-4	.	ASSFWGDRSDTQY
TRBV15	.	ATSRDRNEQF
TRBV7-2	.	ASSFNSGANVLT
TRBV9	.	ASSVAAGRLGEQY
TRBV5-6	.	ASRSGTGDEKLF
TRBV9	once	ASSVSLVRAETQY
TRBV15	.	ATSETSGGSGELF
TRBV7-2	.	ASSLTRGGQSPLH
TRBV29-1	.	SVDRDNYNEQF
TRBV7-8	.	ASSRGAGNQPQH
TRBV7-2	.	ASSSIAGGFSEQY
TRBV29-1	.	SVVLAGYSYRSYNEQF
TRBV19	.	ASTLGQGAMPQH
TRBV7-6	.	ASSPSWGDRGGEQY
TRBV5-5	.	ASSITEVDSISAQNTEAF
TRBV6-1	once	ASSEGQGFWQPQH
TRBV5-1	.	ASSLGSGGNTGELF
TRBV11-2	.	ASSPHGTPNTEAF
TRBV9	.	ASSAGTGTEAF
TRBV19	.	ASSIRASGGHNEQF
TRBV27	.	ASRPRQLAGGFYEQY
TRBV12-5	.	ASGLAPPARITGRVAKNIQY
TRBV7-2	.	ASSLAAGFDEQY
TRBV5-1	once	ASSNGQGTTTNEKLF
TRBV6-2/TRBV6-3	.	ASSAMNEQF
TRBV11-2	once	ASSSGQQTEAF
TRBV5-1	.	ASSPTLAINEQF
TRBV7-9	.	ASSLAKGTYTDTQY
TRBV9	.	ASSPGQGYEQY
TRBV9	.	ASSPGQSPNNYGYT
TRBV18	.	ASSPPDRPNTEAF
TRBV6-5	once	ASSYSGITEAF
TRBV6-5	.	ASRNGGGTEAF
TRBV6-4	.	ASSSRQGGYEKLF
TRBV5-6	.	ASTPGQSYEQY
TRBV5-4	once	ASSPDILVGTDTQY
TRBV5-1	.	ASSPAGTSGALTDTQY
TRBV7-6	.	ASSPRQGARPIGNTIY
TRBV2	.	ASSGLPIFYGYT
TRBV6-4	.	ASQALSGLAGTPGETQY
TRBV5-6	.	ASRGTSGGYEQY
TRBV5-4	.	ASSLVSVNEQF
TRBV4-3	.	ASSQDTRAFVLT
TRBV15	few	ATSRDGHGQGSDTQY
TRBV7-8	.	ASSLDGGGTNEKLF
TRBV7-9	.	ASSFAGGAGYT
TRBV6-6	.	ASSSGTSSSGELF
TRBV19	.	ASSISLNTEAF
TRBV6-1	.	ASSDTTGVNSPLH
TRBV25-1	.	ASSEWRQGSYEQY